The present T cell receptor beta chain was sequenced within a study of blood T cell repertoires in COVID-19. Background on the study: Samples came from the United States, Italy and Spain, spanning acute and convalescent COVID-19.

Comments on this clone: Its ends do not fully match the called genes, so a read error is possible.

The repertoire was sequenced with immunoSEQ multiplex PCR; TCRdb's copy has only in-frame clones and lacks some. The table shows about 130,000 clones, with about four fifths occurring only once. CDR1 MDHEN and CDR2 SYDVKM come from the germline V gene. This CDR3 is 14 amino acids long. The sequenced sample was peripheral blood. This TCR was recovered from a woman aged 50 to 60 with acute or convalescent COVID-19. The chain uses TRBV28 and TRBJ1-2; maybe TRBD1 (5 bases). This chain's CDR3 is CASNLQPGGSGYTF. CDR3 sequence (DNA): TGTGCCAGCAATTTACAGCCCGGGGGTAGTGGCTACACCTTC.